The 30 T cell receptor beta chains below come from one sample, sequenced in a study of PD-L1 blockade in urothelial cancer. Data came from immunoSEQ multiplex PCR; TCRdb stores just in-frame clones and leaves some out. The sample yields some 120,000 clones, around 88% seen once. Time point in this sample: peripheral blood 6 weeks after treatment start. The starting material was PBMCs, obtained around atezolizumab (anti-PD-L1) treatment. The receptors derive from a man in his sixties with urothelial cancer.

The gene calls are TRBV10-3 and TRBJ2-1; 12 bases align to TRBD2. The CDR3 is made up of 17 amino acids. Germline values: CDR1 ENHRY, CDR2 SYGVKD. Losses at the gene ends were 4 bases for V and 3 bases for J; bases not matched to a gene: 7. The CDR3 nucleotides read TGTGCCATCAGTGGGGGGACTAGCGGGCGACGCTACAATGAGCAGTTCTTC. The encoded protein is CAISGGTSGRRYNEQFF.

This clone was detected only a few times. The chain joins TRBV28 to TRBJ1-2; a possible D gene is TRBD1 (6 bases). This CDR3 region has 12 residues. The V gene's germline CDR1 is MDHEN and CDR2 SYDVKM. Trimming removed 3 bases at V and 6 bases at J, with 8 bases between. The CDR3 nucleotides read TGTGCCAGCAGTTTCCGGACAGATGGCTACACCTTC. Translation gives CASSFRTDGYTF.

J is TRBJ2-7 and V is TRBV6-5, with 9 bases lining up with TRBD1. The V gene's germline CDR1 is MNHEY and CDR2 SVGAGI. V lost 6 bases to trimming and J lost 2 bases; unmatched junction nucleotides: 5. The CDR3 sequence is 14 residues long. The CDR3 DNA reads as TGTGCCAGCAGCTGGGGACAGGGAACCTACGAGCAGTACTTC. This sequence encodes CASSWGQGTYEQYF.

This clone was recorded only once. V and J are TRBV28 and TRBJ2-5; D might be TRBD2 (8 bases). The V gene lost 6 bases and the J gene lost 3 bases, with 23 bases spanning the gap. This CDR3 contains 17 residues. CDR1 and CDR2 (germline): MDHEN, SYDVKM. The DNA for the CDR3 is TGTGCCAGCAGCCCAGCGGGGGAGGGGGCTTTGGAAGAGACCCAGTACTTC. Translated, it gives CASSPAGEGALEETQYF.

The chain links TRBV7-2 to TRBJ2-2, with D possibly being TRBD2 (5 bases). CDR3 length equals 13 residues. The V end lost 2 bases, the J end lost 5 bases, and 6 bases lay between the germline ends. Germline V gene data show CDR1 as SGHTA and CDR2 as FQGNSA. The CDR3 sequence is CASSLRRTGELFF. The DNA of the CDR3 is TGTGCCAGCAGCTTAAGGAGGACCGGGGAGCTGTTTTTT.

J is TRBJ1-3 and V is TRBV2; no definite D call. V shed 8 bases and J shed 0 bases, with 8 bases lying between them. The length of the CDR3 is 13 residues. From germline, CDR1 is SNHLY and CDR2 FYNNEI. The CDR3 DNA follows: TGTGCCAGCTCCTCAGACTCTGGAAACACCATATATTTT. Its protein product is CASSSDSGNTIYF.

This chain links TRBV5-1 with TRBJ2-3; maybe TRBD2 (7 bases). Germline values: CDR1 SGHRS, CDR2 YFSETQ. V was clipped by 0 bases and J by 3 bases, with 11 bases between them. The CDR3 is made up of 15 amino acids. The chain's CDR3 is CASSLGGGRTDTQYF. The CDR3 bases are TGCGCCAGCAGCTTGGGGGGGGGCCGAACAGATACGCAGTATTTT.

The V gene is TRBV6-1, the J gene TRBJ2-7, with D possibly being TRBD1 (6 bases). This CDR3 is built from 12 residues. V was cut by 8 bases and J by 2 bases, with 10 bases left in between. CDR1 is MNHNS, CDR2 SASEGT, per germline. In DNA, the CDR3 is TGTGCCAGCCTTCGACAGGCCTACGAGCAGTACTTC. Translating it yields CASLRQAYEQYF.

V is TRBV11-2 and J is TRBJ1-5; D gene unclear. Trimming took 1 base from V and 6 from J, leaving 7 bases between them. Germline lookup yields CDR1 SGHAT and CDR2 FQNNGV. This CDR3 is built from 13 residues. As DNA, the CDR3 is TGTGCCAGCAGCTTAGGGCTTCTTCAGCCCCAGCATTTT. It specifies CASSLGLLQPQHF.

The chain recombines TRBV18 with TRBJ2-2; D remains unclear. V shed 2 bases and J shed 5 bases, with 6 bases lying between them. The CDR3 length is 13 residues. Germline V gives CDR1 KGHSH, CDR2 LQKENI. The CDR3 DNA is TGTGCCAGCTCACCAGGTGCGACCGGGGAGCTGTTTTTT. Amino acid sequence: CASSPGATGELFF.

The chain employs TRBV10-3 and TRBJ1-2; maybe TRBD1 (5 bases). V gave up 6 bases and J gave up 8 bases, with 13 bases separating them. Germline V gene sequence: CDR1 ENHRY, CDR2 SYGVKD. This CDR3 comprises 12 residues. The CDR3 DNA follows: TGTGCCATCAGGGACACCAGTGAGGGCTACACCTTC. The encoded protein is CAIRDTSEGYTF.

The chain carries TRBV10-3 and TRBJ1-5; 10 positions agree with TRBD1. The junction had 9 bases not matched to a gene; V was cut back by 6 bases and J by 7 bases. This CDR3 has 15 residues. Per germline, CDR1 ENHRY and CDR2 SYGVKD. The CDR3 nucleotides are TGTGCCATCAGCGGGGACAGGGGCGGGGGACAGCCCCAGCATTTT. Protein product: CAISGDRGGGQPQHF.

This clone occurred a few times. This chain joins TRBV7-8 and TRBJ1-3; the D is unclear. CDR1 and CDR2 (germline): SGHVS, FQNEAQ. This CDR3 comprises 15 residues. The V end lost 3 bases, the J end lost 0 bases, and 9 bases lay between the germline ends. CDR3 coding DNA: TGTGCCAGCAGCTTTATCGGAGACTCTGGAAACACCATATATTTT. As protein: CASSFIGDSGNTIYF.

The rearrangement links TRBV11-2 to TRBJ2-7, with 7 bases matching TRBD2. This CDR3 region has 16 residues. Per the germline V gene, CDR1 is SGHAT and CDR2 is FQNNGV. The trim removed 2 bases at V and 3 bases at J, leaving 10 bases unmatched. The CDR3 reads CASSLSGPTSVYEQYF. CDR3 nucleotides: TGTGCCAGCAGCTTATCGGGACCCACTAGCGTCTACGAGCAGTACTTC.

This sequence joins TRBV18 and TRBJ1-1, with D uncertain. The CDR3 runs to 13 residues. The germline CDR1 and CDR2 sequences are KGHSH and LQKENI. With 4 bases removed from V and 10 bases from J, the gap between germline ends came to 16 bases. For the CDR3, the DNA is TGTGCCAGCTCACAGGGCCAGGAGAGGGTAGCTTTCTTT. It codes for CASSQGQERVAFF.

The J gene is TRBJ1-5, the V gene TRBV7-2, with D maybe TRBD1 (5 bases). Germline V gene sequence: CDR1 SGHTA, CDR2 FQGNSA. The CDR3 is 11 amino acids. V lost 8 bases and J 11 bases, leaving 13 bases between the germline ends. The CDR3 reads CASGLGAAQHF. CDR3 bases: TGTGCCAGCGGCCTTGGGGCAGCCCAGCATTTT.

The count of this clone is one. V gene TRBV18 combines with J gene TRBJ2-1; D perhaps matches TRBD2 (6 bases). Per the germline V gene, CDR1 is KGHSH and CDR2 is LQKENI. The CDR3 sequence is 16 residues long. The V gene lost 3 bases and the J gene lost 0 bases, with 12 bases spanning the gap. The CDR3: CASSPYGGDSYNEQFF. DNA for the CDR3: TGTGCCAGCTCACCCTACGGGGGAGACTCCTACAATGAGCAGTTCTTC. The entire variable domain, with the rest obtained from reference TRBV18 and TRBJ2-1, is as follows: NAGVMQNPRHLVRRRGQEARLRCSPMKGHSHVYWYRQLPEEGLKFMVYLQKENIIDESGMPKERFSAEFPKEGPSILRIQQVVRGDSAAYFCASSPYGGDSYNEQFFGPGTRLTVL.

The rearrangement joins TRBV15 to TRBJ2-3, with TRBD2 as a possible D gene (5 bases). The CDR3 totals 12 residues. The V gene lost 3 bases and the J gene lost 8 bases, with 9 bases spanning the gap. Germline V CDR1 and CDR2: LNHNV, YYDKDF (reference sequence). The CDR3 spells CATSRRAGTQYF. For the CDR3, the DNA is TGTGCCACCAGCAGGCGGGCAGGTACGCAGTATTTT. Using reference TRBV15 and TRBJ2-3 for the parts outside the CDR3, the full variable domain is DAMVIQNPRYQVTQFGKPVTLSCSQTLNHNVMYWYQQKSSQAPKLLFHYYDKDFNNEADTPDNFQSRRPNTSFCFLDIRSPGLGDTAMYLCATSRRAGTQYFGPGTRLTVL.

The J gene is TRBJ2-1, the V gene TRBV19; the match to TRBD1 covers 7 bases. Germline V gene data show CDR1 as LNHDA and CDR2 as SQIVND (reference sequence). This CDR3 is 13 amino acids long. V gave up 7 bases and J gave up 8 bases; unmatched junction bases: 8. This CDR3 reads CASTIHGTDEQFF. CDR3 DNA: TGTGCCAGTACCATACACGGGACAGATGAGCAGTTCTTC.

CDR3 sequence: CASSNDRGHPEAFF. DNA of the CDR3: TGTGCCAGCAGCAACGACAGGGGGCACCCTGAAGCTTTCTTT. This chain connects TRBV7-2 to TRBJ1-1; 10 bases match TRBD1. The CDR3 loop spans 14 amino acids. The J segment lost 6 bases and the V segment lost 5 bases, leaving 6 bases of the junction unmatched. CDR1 SGHTA and CDR2 FQGNSA come from the germline V gene.

This clone was counted once. This rearrangement joins TRBV28 to TRBJ1-5, with TRBD1 matching over 8 bases. The CDR3 runs 15 residues. Unmatched junction bases numbered 5, after V lost 6 bases and J lost 1 base. Germline V gives CDR1 MDHEN, CDR2 SYDVKM. The CDR3 DNA follows: TGTGCCAGCAGGGACCCAGGGGGCAGCAATCAGCCCCAGCATTTT. It yields the protein CASRDPGGSNQPQHF.

As to this clone: A much larger clone differs by one base, so this may be a read error. This rearrangement joins TRBV7-3 to TRBJ2-7, with 7 bases that match TRBD1. This CDR3 contains 13 residues. After removal of 5 bases from V and 2 bases from J, the junction contained 3 bases not matched to a gene. Germline CDR1 is SGHTA and CDR2 is FQGTGA. CDR3: CASSLGTAYEQYF. DNA of the CDR3: TGTGCCAGCAGCCTCGGGACAGCCTACGAGCAGTACTTC.

The rearrangement uses TRBV28 and TRBJ1-3; D not resolved. Germline V gene data show CDR1 as MDHEN and CDR2 as SYDVKM. Deletions cut 6 bases from V and 0 bases from J, with 9 bases between. CDR3 length: 14 residues. The CDR3: CASSSHTSGNTIYF. The DNA of the CDR3 is TGTGCCAGCAGCTCTCACACCTCTGGAAACACCATATATTTT. The full variable domain, rest sourced from reference TRBV28 and TRBJ1-3, is DVKVTQSSRYLVKRTGEKVFLECVQDMDHENMFWYRQDPGLGLRLIYFSYDVKMKEKGDIPEGYSVSREKKERFSLILESASTNQTSMYLCASSSHTSGNTIYFGEGSWLTVV.

The genes are TRBV25-1 and TRBJ1-1; TRBD1 might be the D (6 bases). Germline V gene lookup returns CDR1 MGHDK and CDR2 SYGVNS. V lost 4 bases and J 1 base, leaving 16 bases between the germline ends. The CDR3 spans 16 residues. This chain's CDR3 is CASSAHQGQRNTEAFF. The CDR3, as DNA: TGTGCCAGCAGTGCCCACCAGGGGCAGAGGAACACTGAAGCTTTCTTT.

V is TRBV18 and J is TRBJ2-6, with 7 bases matching TRBD1. CDR3 length equals 18 residues. Unmatched junction bases numbered 11, after V lost 6 bases and J lost 0 bases. The germline V gene has CDR1 KGHSH and CDR2 LQKENI. The CDR3 here is CASSPAGTVFSGANVLTF. CDR3 in DNA: TGTGCCAGCTCCCCAGCAGGGACAGTTTTCTCTGGGGCCAACGTCCTGACTTTC.

V gene TRBV7-2 combines with J gene TRBJ2-1, with 7 bases lining up with TRBD2. J was trimmed by 6 bases and V by 1 base; bases with no gene match: 3. CDR1 is SGHTA and CDR2 is FQGNSA in the germline V gene. This CDR3 spans 14 amino acids. CDR3 in DNA: TGTGCCAGCAGCTTAGGCGCTAGCGGCAATGAGCAGTTCTTC. Its protein is CASSLGASGNEQFF.

This clone was found once. The rearrangement uses TRBV18 and TRBJ1-1, with D possibly being TRBD1 (5 bases). CDR3 size: 13 residues. Germline values: CDR1 KGHSH, CDR2 LQKENI. V was trimmed by 5 bases and J by 3 bases, leaving 10 bases between them. CDR3 sequence: CASSSSGDTEAFF. The CDR3, as DNA: TGTGCCAGCTCATCGTCGGGGGACACTGAAGCTTTCTTT.

The chain uses TRBV6-1 and TRBJ2-1, with 12 bases that match TRBD2. Germline V gives CDR1 MNHNS, CDR2 SASEGT. Germline trimming cut 4 bases from V and 5 bases from J; bases unmatched to any gene: 6. This CDR3 spans 16 amino acids. CDR3 residues: CASSVILAGGNNEQFF. CDR3 DNA sequence: TGTGCCAGCAGTGTTATCCTAGCGGGAGGGAACAATGAGCAGTTCTTC.

This chain uses TRBV19 with TRBJ1-1; maybe TRBD1 (5 bases). CDR1 is LNHDA, CDR2 SQIVND, per germline (reference sequence). Trimming took off 3 bases at V and 2 bases at J, with 10 bases between the two ends. CDR3 length equals 14 residues. CDR3 nucleotides: TGTGCCAGTAGTATGTATGACAGCAACACTGAAGCTTTCTTT. It is translated as CASSMYDSNTEAFF.

The chain couples TRBV28 to TRBJ2-7; TRBD2 is a possible D gene (6 bases). The germline V gene has CDR1 MDHEN and CDR2 SYDVKM. This CDR3 is built from 15 residues. The V and J ends lost 2 bases and 4 bases respectively, with 15 bases between them. CDR3 sequence (DNA): TGTGCCAGCAGTTTAGGGGGACTCCTTGTTTACGAGCAGTACTTC. Its protein is CASSLGGLLVYEQYF.